This TCR beta chain originates from a study of regulatory T cells in long-lasting Graves disease. Time point: newly diagnosed GD, antithyroid drugs for less than 3 months. Following extraction of RNA from PBMCs, that RNA was used to make the TCR library. Trimming at V came to 3 bases and at J to 6 bases, leaving 7 bases not matched to a gene. Looked up from germline, CDR1 is LNHNV and CDR2 is YYDKDF (reference sequence). CDR3 length equals 16 residues. Arm-PCR of CDR3 regions and iRepertoire HTBI primers were used to build TCR beta libraries. TCRdb passed the multiplex PCR reads through MiXCR, listing each CDR3 protein once. The sample records about 350,000 distinct CDR3 sequences, around 16% being singletons. In this sample, this clonotype turned up many times. The antigen is unknown. Study-wide results and limits: Persistent disease was associated with favored TRBV28 usage and with favored use of TRBJ1-2 and TRBJ2-5.

These data also formed part of another study, on T cells in Graves' hyperthyroidism and ophthalmopathy.

The chain employs TRBV15 and TRBJ2-3; 12 positions agree with TRBD2. This TCR derives from a woman younger than 35 with Graves disease. Specimen: peripheral blood mononuclear cells (PBMCs), collected at new diagnosis, from a patient treated with antithyroid drugs. The CDR3 is CATSRGSTSGSDTQYF. CDR3 coding DNA: TGTGCCACCAGCAGGGGATCGACTAGCGGGAGTGATACGCAGTATTTT.